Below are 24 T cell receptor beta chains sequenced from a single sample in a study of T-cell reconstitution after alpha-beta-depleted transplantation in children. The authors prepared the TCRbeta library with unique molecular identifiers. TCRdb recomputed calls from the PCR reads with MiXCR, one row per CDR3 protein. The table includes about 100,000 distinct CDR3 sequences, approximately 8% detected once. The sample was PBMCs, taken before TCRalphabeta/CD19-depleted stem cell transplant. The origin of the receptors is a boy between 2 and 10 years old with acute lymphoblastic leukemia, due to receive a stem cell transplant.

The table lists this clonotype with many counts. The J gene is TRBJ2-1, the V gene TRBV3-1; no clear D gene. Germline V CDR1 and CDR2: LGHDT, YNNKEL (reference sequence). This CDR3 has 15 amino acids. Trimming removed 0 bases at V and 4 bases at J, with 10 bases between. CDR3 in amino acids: CASSQDSSVYNEQFF. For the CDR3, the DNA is TGTGCCAGCAGCCAAGATTCGAGCGTGTACAATGAGCAGTTCTTC.

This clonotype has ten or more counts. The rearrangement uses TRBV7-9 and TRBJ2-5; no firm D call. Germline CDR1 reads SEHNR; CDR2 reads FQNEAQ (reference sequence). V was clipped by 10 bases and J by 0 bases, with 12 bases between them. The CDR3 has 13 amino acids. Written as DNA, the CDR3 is TGTGCCACCGGCTGGGCGTACCAAGAGACCCAGTACTTC. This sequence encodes CATGWAYQETQYF.

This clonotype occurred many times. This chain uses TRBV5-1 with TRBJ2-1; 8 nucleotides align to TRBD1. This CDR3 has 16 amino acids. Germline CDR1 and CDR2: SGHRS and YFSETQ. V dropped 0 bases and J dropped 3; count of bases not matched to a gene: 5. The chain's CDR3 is CASSLGGTGLYNEQFF. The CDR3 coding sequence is TGCGCCAGCAGCTTGGGGGGGACAGGTCTCTACAATGAGCAGTTCTTC.

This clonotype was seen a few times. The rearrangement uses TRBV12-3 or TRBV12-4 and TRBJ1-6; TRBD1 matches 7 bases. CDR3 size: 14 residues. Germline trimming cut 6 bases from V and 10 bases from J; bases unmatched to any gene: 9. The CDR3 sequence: CASSLGGSRSPLHF. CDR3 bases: TGTGCCAGCAGCCTAGGGGGCTCCAGGTCACCCCTCCACTTT.

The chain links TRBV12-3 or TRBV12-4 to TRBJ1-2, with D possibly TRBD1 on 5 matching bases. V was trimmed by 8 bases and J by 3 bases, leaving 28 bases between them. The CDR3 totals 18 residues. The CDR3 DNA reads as TGTGCCAGCTGTTCGACCGGGGCCGAGGCAAGACTCCACTATGGCTACACCTTC. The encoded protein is CASCSTGAEARLHYGYTF.

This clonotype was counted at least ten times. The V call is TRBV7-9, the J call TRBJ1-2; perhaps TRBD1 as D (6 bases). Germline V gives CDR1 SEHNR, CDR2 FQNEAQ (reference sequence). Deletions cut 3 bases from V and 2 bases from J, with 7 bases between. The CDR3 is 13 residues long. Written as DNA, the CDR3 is TGTGCCAGCAGCTTCGGGACAAACTATGGCTACACCTTC. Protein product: CASSFGTNYGYTF.

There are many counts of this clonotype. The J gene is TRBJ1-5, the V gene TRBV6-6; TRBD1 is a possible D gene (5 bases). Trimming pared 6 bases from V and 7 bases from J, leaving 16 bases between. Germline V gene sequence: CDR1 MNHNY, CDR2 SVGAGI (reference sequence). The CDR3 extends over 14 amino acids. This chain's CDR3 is CASSLIPGLQPQHF. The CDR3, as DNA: TGTGCCAGCAGCCTTATCCCAGGGCTGCAGCCCCAGCATTTT.

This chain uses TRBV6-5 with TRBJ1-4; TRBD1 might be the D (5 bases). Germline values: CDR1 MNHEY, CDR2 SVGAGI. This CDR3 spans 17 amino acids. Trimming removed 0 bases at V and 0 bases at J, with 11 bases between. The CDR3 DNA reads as TGTGCCAGCAGTTACTCGACAGTCCCTGCAACTAATGAAAAACTGTTTTTT. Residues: CASSYSTVPATNEKLFF.

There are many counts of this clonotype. Here the CDR3 reads CATAFTGGPYSNQPQHF. DNA of the CDR3: TGTGCCACCGCCTTTACAGGAGGACCATACAGCAATCAGCCCCAGCATTTT. J is TRBJ1-5 and V is TRBV27, with TRBD1 as a possible D gene (5 bases). V was shortened by 10 bases and J by 1 base, with 23 bases between the two germline ends. The CDR3 spans 17 residues. Germline loops: CDR1 MNHEY, CDR2 SMNVEV (reference sequence).

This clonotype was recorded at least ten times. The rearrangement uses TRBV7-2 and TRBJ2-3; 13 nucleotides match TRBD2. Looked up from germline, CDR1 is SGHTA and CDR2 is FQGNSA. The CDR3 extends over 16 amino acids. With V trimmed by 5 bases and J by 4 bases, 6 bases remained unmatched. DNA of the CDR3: TGTGCCAGCAGCCCACGGACTAGCGGGGGCCCAGATACGCAGTATTTT. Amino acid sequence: CASSPRTSGGPDTQYF. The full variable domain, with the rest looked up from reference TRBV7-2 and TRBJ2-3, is GAGVSQSPSNKVTEKGKDVELRCDPISGHTALYWYRQSLGQGLEFLIYFQGNSAPDKSGLPSDRFSAERTGGSVSTLTIQRTQQEDSAVYLCASSPRTSGGPDTQYFGPGTRLTVL.

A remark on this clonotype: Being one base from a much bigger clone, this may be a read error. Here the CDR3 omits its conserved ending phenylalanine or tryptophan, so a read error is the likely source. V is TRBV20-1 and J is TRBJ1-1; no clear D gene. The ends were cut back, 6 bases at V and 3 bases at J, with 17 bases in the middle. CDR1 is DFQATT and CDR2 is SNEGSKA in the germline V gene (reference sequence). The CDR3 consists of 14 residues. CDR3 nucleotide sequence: TGCAGTGCGCTGACCTGGACGGATTACACTGAAGCTTTCTGT. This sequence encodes CSALTWTDYTEAFC.

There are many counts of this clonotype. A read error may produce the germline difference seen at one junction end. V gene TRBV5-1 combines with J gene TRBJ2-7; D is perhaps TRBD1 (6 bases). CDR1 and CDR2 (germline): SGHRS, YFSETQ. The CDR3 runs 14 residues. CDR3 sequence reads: CASSLGTFSYEQYF. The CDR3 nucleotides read TGTGCCAGCAGCCTAGGGACATTTTCCTACGAGCAGTACTTC.

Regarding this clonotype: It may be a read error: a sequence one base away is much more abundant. CDR3 protein: CASRGRSTYTQYF. CDR3 bases: TGTGCCAGCAGGGGACGGAGCACATATACGCAGTATTTT. The chain employs TRBV2 and TRBJ2-3, with D perhaps matching TRBD1 or TRBD2 (5 bases each). Germline V gene lookup returns CDR1 SNHLY and CDR2 FYNNEI. The CDR3 has 13 amino acids. The full variable domain, rest sourced from reference TRBV2 and TRBJ2-3, is EPEVTQTPSHQVTQMGQEVILRCVPISNHLYFYWYRQILGQKVEFLVSFYNNEISEKSEIFDDQFSVERPDGSNFTLKIRSTKLEDSAMYFCASRGRSTYTQYFGPGTRLTVL.

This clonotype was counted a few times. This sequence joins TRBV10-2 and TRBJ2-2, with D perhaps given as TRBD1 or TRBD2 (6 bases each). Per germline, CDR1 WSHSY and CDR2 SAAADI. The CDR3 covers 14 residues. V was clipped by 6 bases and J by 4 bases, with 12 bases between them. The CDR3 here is CASREGGRTGELFF. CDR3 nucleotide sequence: TGCGCCAGCAGAGAAGGGGGGCGCACCGGGGAGCTGTTTTTT.

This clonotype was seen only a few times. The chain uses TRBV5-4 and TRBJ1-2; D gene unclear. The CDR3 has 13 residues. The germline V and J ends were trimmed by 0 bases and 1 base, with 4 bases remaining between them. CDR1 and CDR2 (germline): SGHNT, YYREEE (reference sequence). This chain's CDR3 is CASSLDINYGYTF. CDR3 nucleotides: TGTGCCAGCAGCTTGGACATTAACTATGGCTACACCTTC.

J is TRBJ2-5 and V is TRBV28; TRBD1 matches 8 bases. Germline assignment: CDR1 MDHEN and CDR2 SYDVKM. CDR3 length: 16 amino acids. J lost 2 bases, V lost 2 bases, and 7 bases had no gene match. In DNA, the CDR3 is TGTGCCAGCAGTTTAGCAGGGGGCTTACCTCAAGAGACCCAGTACTTC. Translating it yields CASSLAGGLPQETQYF.

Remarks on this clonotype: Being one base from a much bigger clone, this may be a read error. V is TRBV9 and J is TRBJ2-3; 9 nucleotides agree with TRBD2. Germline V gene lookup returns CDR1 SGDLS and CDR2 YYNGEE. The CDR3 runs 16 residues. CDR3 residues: CASSVVAGTSTDTRYF. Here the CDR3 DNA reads TGTGCCAGCAGCGTAGTAGCGGGGACTAGCACAGATACGCGGTATTTT.

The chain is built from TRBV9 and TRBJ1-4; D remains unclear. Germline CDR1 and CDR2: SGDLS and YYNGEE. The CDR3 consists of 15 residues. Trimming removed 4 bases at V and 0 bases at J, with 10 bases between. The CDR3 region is CASSRSPATNEKLFF. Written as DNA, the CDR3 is TGTGCCAGCAGCCGTTCGCCCGCAACTAATGAAAAACTGTTTTTT.

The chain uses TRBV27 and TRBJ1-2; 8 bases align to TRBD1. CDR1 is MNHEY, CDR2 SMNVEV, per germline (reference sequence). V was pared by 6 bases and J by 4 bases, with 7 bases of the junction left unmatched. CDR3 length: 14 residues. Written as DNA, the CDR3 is TGTGCCAGCAGGTCTGGACAGGGACCCTATGGCTACACCTTC. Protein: CASRSGQGPYGYTF.

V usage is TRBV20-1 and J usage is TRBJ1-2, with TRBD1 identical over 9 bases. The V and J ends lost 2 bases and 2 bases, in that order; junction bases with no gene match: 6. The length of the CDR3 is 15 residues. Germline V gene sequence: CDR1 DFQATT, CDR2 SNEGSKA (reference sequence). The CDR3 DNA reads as TGCAGTGCTAGATGGAGGGACAGGGTAAACTATGGCTACACCTTC. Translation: CSARWRDRVNYGYTF.

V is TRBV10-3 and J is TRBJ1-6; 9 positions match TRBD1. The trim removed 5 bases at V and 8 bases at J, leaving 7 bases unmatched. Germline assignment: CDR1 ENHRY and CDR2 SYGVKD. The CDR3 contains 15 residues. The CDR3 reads CAISPGQGDYSPLHF. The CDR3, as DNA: TGTGCCATCAGTCCGGGACAGGGTGATTATTCACCCCTCCACTTT.

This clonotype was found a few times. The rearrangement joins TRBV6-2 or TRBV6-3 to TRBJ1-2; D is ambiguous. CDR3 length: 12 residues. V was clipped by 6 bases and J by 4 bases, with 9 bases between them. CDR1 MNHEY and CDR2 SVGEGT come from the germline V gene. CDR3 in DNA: TGTGCCAGCAGAACGGACGGCTATGGCTACACCTTC. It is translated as CASRTDGYGYTF.

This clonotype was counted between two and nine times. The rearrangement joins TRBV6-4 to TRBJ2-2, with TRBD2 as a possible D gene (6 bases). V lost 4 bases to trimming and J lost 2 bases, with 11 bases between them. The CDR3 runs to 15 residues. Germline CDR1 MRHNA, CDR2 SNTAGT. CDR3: CASSVGGDNTGELFF. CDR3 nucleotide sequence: TGTGCCAGCAGTGTTGGCGGGGACAACACCGGGGAGCTGTTTTTT.

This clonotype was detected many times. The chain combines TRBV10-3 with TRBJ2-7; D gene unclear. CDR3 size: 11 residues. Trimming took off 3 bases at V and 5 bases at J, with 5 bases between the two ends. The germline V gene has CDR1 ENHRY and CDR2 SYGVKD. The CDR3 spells CAISDVDEQYF. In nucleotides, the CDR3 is TGTGCCATCAGTGACGTGGACGAGCAGTACTTC.